This TCR beta chain was profiled in a study of blood T cell repertoires in COVID-19. Study as a whole: T cells, B-cell-depleted T cells, or PBMCs provided the cDNA or gDNA that served as material.

Sequencing used immunoSEQ multiplex PCR; TCRdb keeps in-frame clones, though not all of them. This sample yields tens of thousands of clones, of which 85% to 90% are seen a single time; about 14% belongs to the top ten. The specimen was peripheral blood. This sequence was found in a woman aged 70-85 years with acute or convalescent COVID-19.

The CDR3 reads CASNQGGLVPPQNTQYF. In DNA, the CDR3 is TGTGCCAGCAACCAAGGGGGACTAGTGCCGCCACAGAATACGCAGTATTTT. This chain uses TRBV27 with TRBJ2-3; the match to TRBD2 covers 8 bases. The ends lost 7 bases at V and 7 bases at J; junction bases unmatched: 19. The CDR3 totals 17 residues. The V gene's germline CDR1 is MNHEY and CDR2 SMNVEV (reference sequence).